The present T cell receptor beta chain was sequenced within a study of blood T cell repertoires in COVID-19. Data came from immunoSEQ multiplex PCR; TCRdb stores just in-frame clones and leaves some out. This sample yields 250,000 to 350,000 clones, of which around 84% are seen a single time; over 1.1% belongs to the top ten. The CDR3 is 14 residues long. Trimming cost V 4 bases and J 14 bases, with 21 bases left between them. In germline, CDR1 is SGHRS, CDR2 YFSETQ. The V gene is TRBV5-1, the J gene TRBJ1-4, with D tentatively TRBD1 (5 bases). What was sequenced was peripheral blood. This TCR came from a human donor with COVID-19, enrolled during active disease. The donor label of this sample is uncertain. CDR3 residues: CASSQDERGDGLFF. CDR3 coding DNA: TGCGCCAGCAGCCAGGACGAAAGGGGCGATGGGCTGTTTTTT.